These 31 T cell receptor beta chains came from one sample sequenced in a study of regulatory T cells in long-lasting Graves disease (dated by TCRdb to the early 2020s). Reading the label with the study, this specimen's time point is: persistent/refractory GD, antithyroid drugs over 5 years with positive TRAb. For both TCR sequencing and RNA sequencing, RNA was extracted from PBMCs using TRIzol. Library method: multiplex PCR. The data were produced on an Illumina HiSeq 4000. TCR beta libraries were built with iRepertoire HTBI primers and Arm-PCR amplification of CDR3 regions. The public reads were quality trimmed at Q25 with fastp and then assembled into clones with MiXCR by TCRdb, keeping productive beta chains. Rows are combined by CDR3 protein, so each entry shows the most common genes and DNA. The sample contains roughly 700,000 distinct CDR3 sequences, 25% to 30% of them found a single time. The ten largest clones take up about 42% of the sample.

Sample: peripheral blood mononuclear cells (PBMCs), taken when the disease was refractory, from a patient treated with antithyroid drugs. These TCRs come from a female donor with Graves disease.

In this sample, this clonotype turned up a few times. This rearrangement joins TRBV6-5 to TRBJ1-1; D gene ambiguous. V was clipped by 4 bases and J by 1 base, with 16 bases between them. CDR3 length: 16 amino acids. Per the germline V gene, CDR1 is MNHEY and CDR2 is SVGAGI. CDR3 in DNA: TGTGCCAGCAGTTTCGATGATCGGGGTTGGAACACTGAAGCTTTCTTT. Translated: CASSFDDRGWNTEAFF.

The table lists this clonotype with a few counts. This chain links TRBV6-5 with TRBJ2-1, with 13 bases identical to TRBD2. The CDR3 totals 17 residues. V lost 0 bases to trimming and J lost 8 bases; unmatched junction nucleotides: 7. The germline CDR1 and CDR2 sequences are MNHEY and SVGAGI. The CDR3 loop is CASSYSPGLAGVHEQFF. DNA for the CDR3: TGTGCCAGCAGTTACTCCCCTGGACTAGCGGGAGTCCATGAGCAGTTCTTC.

The rearrangement joins TRBV29-1 to TRBJ2-2; 7 nucleotides align to TRBD1. The trim removed 7 bases at V and 1 base at J, leaving 3 bases unmatched. CDR3 size: 13 residues. Germline CDR1 and CDR2: SQVTM and ANQGSEA. As DNA, the CDR3 is TGCAGCGCAGACAGGGAGAACACCGGGGAGCTGTTTTTT. The encoded protein is CSADRENTGELFF.

This clonotype occurred many times. The chain uses TRBV2 and TRBJ1-2; TRBD1 is a possible D gene (5 bases). Germline V gene data show CDR1 as SNHLY and CDR2 as FYNNEI. The CDR3 contains 15 residues. V was trimmed by 4 bases and J by 0 bases, leaving 12 bases between them. In DNA, the CDR3 is TGTGCCAGCAGTGGGACAACGGGAGCTAACTATGGCTACACCTTC. Protein: CASSGTTGANYGYTF.

DNA of the CDR3: TGCGCCAGCAGTTCCGGGAGTCAGGGAATCTACGAGCAGTACTTC. This gives the protein CASSSGSQGIYEQYF. The genes are TRBV5-1 and TRBJ2-7, with TRBD2 as a possible D gene (6 bases). Germline lookup yields CDR1 SGHRS and CDR2 YFSETQ. The CDR3 runs 15 residues. Between the trimmed V and J ends, which lost 5 bases and 3 bases, there was a span of 18 bases.

This clonotype was found a few times. The rearrangement joins TRBV5-1 to TRBJ1-1; 9 bases match TRBD1. Germline CDR1 and CDR2: SGHRS and YFSETQ. The trim removed 4 bases at V and 5 bases at J, leaving 6 bases unmatched. The length of the CDR3 is 14 residues. The CDR3 DNA is TGCGCCAGCAGCACCCTGACAGGGGGGACTGAAGCTTTCTTT. It encodes CASSTLTGGTEAFF. The whole variable domain, remainder taken from reference TRBV5-1 and TRBJ1-1, is KAGVTQTPRYLIKTRGQQVTLSCSPISGHRSVSWYQQTPGQGLQFLFEYFSETQRNKGNFPGRFSGRQFSNSRSEMNVSTLELGDSALYLCASSTLTGGTEAFFGQGTRLTVV.

The rearrangement joins TRBV27 to TRBJ2-7; no firm D call. Germline V gene lookup returns CDR1 MNHEY and CDR2 SMNVEV (reference sequence). The CDR3 is made up of 15 amino acids. V was clipped by 2 bases and J by 3 bases, with 14 bases between them. CDR3 residues: CASSLGRQGGYEQYF. The CDR3 DNA is TGTGCCAGCAGTTTAGGACGTCAAGGTGGCTACGAGCAGTACTTC.

This clonotype was seen repeatedly, ten times or more. The V call is TRBV5-5, the J call TRBJ2-5; TRBD2 matches 12 bases. J was trimmed by 2 bases and V by 1 base; bases with no gene match: 3. The CDR3 sequence is 16 residues long. From germline, CDR1 is SGHKS and CDR2 YYEKEE (reference sequence). The CDR3 DNA reads TGTGCCAGCAGCTTGATCCTAGCGGGGGGGCAAGAGACCCAGTACTTC. Protein product: CASSLILAGGQETQYF.

V usage is TRBV20-1 and J usage is TRBJ2-7; D ambiguous. V was shortened by 6 bases and J by 1 base, with 16 bases between the two germline ends. Germline assignment: CDR1 DFQATT and CDR2 SNEGSKA (reference sequence). The CDR3 loop spans 14 amino acids. CDR3: CSALGPAQSYEQYF. DNA for the CDR3: TGCAGTGCCCTCGGACCAGCCCAGTCCTACGAGCAGTACTTC.

This clonotype was detected ten times or more. The rearrangement links TRBV6-5 to TRBJ2-7; TRBD1 or TRBD2 may be the D gene (6 bases each). The CDR3 covers 17 residues. Germline V lookup: CDR1 MNHEY, CDR2 SVGAGI. V was cut by 0 bases and J by 3 bases, with 18 bases left in between. DNA for the CDR3: TGTGCCAGCAGTTACTCTCCAGGGGACTTTAAATTCTACGAGCAGTACTTC. It yields the protein CASSYSPGDFKFYEQYF.

V gene TRBV5-1 combines with J gene TRBJ2-7; unclear D gene. Germline values: CDR1 SGHRS, CDR2 YFSETQ. Trimming left V 3 bases short and J 2 bases short, with 12 bases between. CDR3 size: 14 residues. The CDR3 reads CASSSDTVAYEQYF. As DNA, the CDR3 is TGCGCCAGCAGCTCTGACACAGTCGCCTACGAGCAGTACTTC.

The CDR3 protein is CASSTLGGISTEAFF. CDR3 sequence (DNA): TGTGCCAGTAGTACCCTAGGAGGGATAAGCACTGAAGCTTTCTTT. The chain has TRBV19 and TRBJ1-1; D remains unclear. CDR1 and CDR2 (germline): LNHDA, SQIVND (reference sequence). There are 15 residues in the CDR3. V was clipped by 4 bases and J by 4 bases, with 16 bases between them. Full variable domain (outside the CDR3, taken from reference TRBV19 and TRBJ1-1): DGGITQSPKYLFRKEGQNVTLSCEQNLNHDAMYWYRQDPGQGLRLIYYSQIVNDFQKGDIAEGYSVSREKKESFPLTVTSAQKNPTAFYLCASSTLGGISTEAFFGQGTRLTVV.

V usage is TRBV6-2 or TRBV6-3 and J usage is TRBJ2-7; a weak D match, TRBD1 (5 bases). CDR3 length: 12 residues. Germline loops: CDR1 MNHEY, CDR2 SVGEGT. Trimming removed 2 bases at V and 7 bases at J, with 9 bases between. CDR3 in amino acids: CASSYPGKEQYF. The DNA of the CDR3 is TGTGCCAGCAGTTACCCAGGGAAAGAGCAGTACTTC.

This chain links TRBV29-1 with TRBJ1-1; 9 nucleotides align to TRBD1. Germline values: CDR1 SQVTM, CDR2 ANQGSEA. This CDR3 spans 15 amino acids. V lost 5 bases and J lost 0; bases outside the gene matches: 7. Written as DNA, the CDR3 is TGCAGCGTTTCCGGGACAGGGCTAGTGAACACTGAAGCTTTCTTT. Translated, it gives CSVSGTGLVNTEAFF. Supplemented by reference TRBV29-1 and TRBJ1-1, the full variable domain reads SAVISQKPSRDICQRGTSLTIQCQVDSQVTMMFWYRQQPGQSLTLIATANQGSEATYESGFVIDKFPISRPNLTFSTLTVSNMSPEDSSIYLCSVSGTGLVNTEAFFGQGTRLTVV.

This chain connects TRBV30 to TRBJ2-7, with D tentatively TRBD1 or TRBD2 (5 bases each). Germline V gene data show CDR1 as GTSNPN and CDR2 as SVGIG (reference sequence). Trimming stripped 0 bases from V and 2 bases from J, with 11 bases between. There are 14 residues in the CDR3. Written as DNA, the CDR3 is TGTGCCTGGAGTGTAGGTGGGACCGCCTACGAGCAGTACTTC. It encodes CAWSVGGTAYEQYF.

The chain is built from TRBV2 and TRBJ1-5; possibly TRBD1 for D (6 bases). The germline V gene encodes CDR1 SNHLY and CDR2 FYNNEI. The length of the CDR3 is 15 residues. With 7 bases removed from V and 4 bases from J, the gap between germline ends came to 17 bases. The CDR3 DNA is TGTGCCAGCAACCCCGGGACAAGTTTTAATCAGCCCCAGCATTTT. Residues: CASNPGTSFNQPQHF.

The CDR3 reads CASRQRRSNGANVLTF. CDR3 DNA: TGTGCCAGCAGGCAAAGGCGCTCTAATGGGGCCAACGTCCTGACTTTC. The rearrangement joins TRBV6-1 to TRBJ2-6; D ambiguous. The CDR3 loop spans 16 amino acids. Germline-derived CDR1 and CDR2 are MNHNS and SASEGT. Trimming took off 6 bases at V and 3 bases at J, with 15 bases between the two ends.

Comments on this clonotype: The junction differs from germline at one of its ends, possibly a read error. This rearrangement joins TRBV7-9 to TRBJ2-6; no clear D. CDR3 size: 13 residues. CDR1 is SEHNR, CDR2 FQNEAQ, per germline (reference sequence). CDR3 residues: CASLLSEANVLTF. CDR3 bases: TGTGCCAGTCTACTATCTGAGGCCAACGTCCTGACTTTC.

This clonotype was seen at least ten times. This rearrangement joins TRBV2 to TRBJ2-7; D uncertain. The V gene's germline CDR1 is SNHLY and CDR2 FYNNEI. V was pared by 5 bases and J by 2 bases, with 7 bases between. The CDR3 totals 12 residues. Written as DNA, the CDR3 is TGTGCCAGCAGTCAGTCCACCTACGAGCAGTACTTC. Its protein is CASSQSTYEQYF. The variable domain in full, completed from reference TRBV2 and TRBJ2-7, reads EPEVTQTPSHQVTQMGQEVILRCVPISNHLYFYWYRQILGQKVEFLVSFYNNEISEKSEIFDDQFSVERPDGSNFTLKIRSTKLEDSAMYFCASSQSTYEQYFGPGTRLTVT.

This clonotype was observed many times. The V gene is TRBV24-1, the J gene TRBJ1-2; the D gene is possibly TRBD1 (6 bases). V lost 4 bases and J lost 4, with 15 bases in between. Per the germline V gene, CDR1 is KGHDR and CDR2 is SFDVKD. CDR3 length: 15 amino acids. CDR3 nucleotides: TGTGCCACCAGTGACATGGACAGAGGGGGCTATGGCTACACCTTC. Translated: CATSDMDRGGYGYTF.

The chain carries TRBV5-6 and TRBJ2-7; 7 bases are shared with TRBD1. CDR3 length: 18 residues. Germline V lookup: CDR1 SGHDT, CDR2 YYEEEE. V gave up 0 bases and J gave up 3 bases; unmatched junction bases: 15. DNA of the CDR3: TGTGCCAGCAGCTTGGAGGTGACAGGGTACGAGGGCTACTACGAGCAGTACTTC. This translates into CASSLEVTGYEGYYEQYF.

This clonotype was picked up many times. The V and J genes are TRBV20-1 and TRBJ1-5, with D possibly TRBD1 on 6 matching bases. Germline CDR1 and CDR2: DFQATT and SNEGSKA (reference sequence). The CDR3 has 15 residues. V was trimmed by 5 bases and J by 0 bases, leaving 14 bases between them. The CDR3 spells CSALQGGHSNQPQHF. CDR3 sequence (DNA): TGCAGTGCTTTACAGGGAGGGCATAGCAATCAGCCCCAGCATTTT.

The J gene is TRBJ1-2, the V gene TRBV20-1; D gene unclear. Germline CDR1 reads DFQATT; CDR2 reads SNEGSKA (reference sequence). The CDR3 is 13 residues long. The CDR3 is CTSPPTEYYGYTF. The CDR3 nucleotides are TGCACCTCCCCCCCGACCGAGTACTATGGCTACACCTTC.

In this sample, this clonotype turned up once. The V and J genes are TRBV30 and TRBJ1-1, with D unresolved. CDR1 and CDR2 (germline): GTSNPN, SVGIG (reference sequence). V lost 1 base and J lost 7, with 10 bases in between. This CDR3 comprises 12 residues. The CDR3 region is CAWSGVQFEAFF. In DNA form, the CDR3 reads TGTGCCTGGAGTGGCGTACAATTTGAAGCTTTCTTT.

This clonotype appeared once. This may be a read error, as it is one base from a much larger clone. The chain uses TRBV12-3 or TRBV12-4 and TRBJ1-5; D is unclear. Trimming pared 3 bases from V and 7 bases from J, leaving 10 bases between. There are 13 residues in the CDR3. The CDR3, as DNA: TGTGCCAGCAGTTTGCGGACTGGGCAGCCCCAGCATTTT. Translation: CASSLRTGQPQHF.

V and J are TRBV10-3 and TRBJ2-5, with 7 bases identical to TRBD2. The V segment lost 8 bases and the J segment 5 bases; nucleotides outside the gene matches: 8. Germline assignment: CDR1 ENHRY and CDR2 SYGVKD. This CDR3 has 13 amino acids. The CDR3: CAISGGSGETQYF. CDR3 nucleotides: TGTGCCATCTCGGGCGGGAGCGGGGAGACCCAGTACTTC.

This clonotype was seen ten or more times. The chain uses TRBV6-1 and TRBJ2-5, with 13 bases lining up with TRBD2. Germline-derived CDR1 and CDR2 are MNHNS and SASEGT. The CDR3 loop spans 17 amino acids. V shed 4 bases, J shed 2 bases, and the junction held 7 bases outside the gene matches. The chain's CDR3 is CASSGLPGLAGQETQYF. CDR3 coding DNA: TGTGCCAGCAGTGGCCTCCCGGGACTAGCGGGGCAAGAGACCCAGTACTTC.

This clonotype was observed a handful of times. CDR3 in DNA: TGCGCCAGCAGACAACCGGGACAGGGGACCTACGAGCAGTACTTC. Protein: CASRQPGQGTYEQYF. V and J are TRBV5-1 and TRBJ2-7; 10 bases are shared with TRBD1. V shed 5 bases, J shed 2 bases, and the junction held 7 bases outside the gene matches. The CDR3 is 15 amino acids. Germline assignment: CDR1 SGHRS and CDR2 YFSETQ.

This clonotype was seen only a few times. This rearrangement joins TRBV2 to TRBJ1-3, with D hard to call. Germline values: CDR1 SNHLY, CDR2 FYNNEI. The CDR3 length is 16 residues. The ends were cut back, 3 bases at V and 0 bases at J, with 12 bases in the middle. In DNA form, the CDR3 reads TGTGCCAGCAGTGAGTCCCACCTTAGCTCTGGAAACACCATATATTTT. This codes for CASSESHLSSGNTIYF. Looking up the rest from reference TRBV2 and TRBJ1-3 gives the full variable domain: EPEVTQTPSHQVTQMGQEVILRCVPISNHLYFYWYRQILGQKVEFLVSFYNNEISEKSEIFDDQFSVERPDGSNFTLKIRSTKLEDSAMYFCASSESHLSSGNTIYFGEGSWLTVV.

This sequence joins TRBV28 and TRBJ1-4; D uncertain. Between the trimmed V and J ends, which lost 5 bases and 4 bases, there was a span of 11 bases. The V gene's germline CDR1 is MDHEN and CDR2 SYDVKM. The CDR3 is made up of 14 amino acids. CDR3 residues: CASSMLDFNEKLFF. The CDR3 DNA follows: TGTGCCAGCAGTATGTTGGACTTTAATGAAAAACTGTTTTTT.

The rearrangement links TRBV7-2 to TRBJ2-4; D may be TRBD1 (5 bases). The CDR3 contains 19 residues. In germline, CDR1 is SGHTA, CDR2 FQGNSA. Trimming cost V 2 bases and J 1 base, with 21 bases left between them. The CDR3 here is CASSLFHGSGRDAKNIQYF. CDR3 nucleotide sequence: TGTGCCAGCAGCTTATTTCATGGGTCCGGCAGGGATGCCAAAAACATTCAGTACTTC.